What follows are 29 T cell receptor beta chains derived from one specimen sequenced in a study of OX40 agonist ivuxolimab in advanced cancers. Libraries were prepared by immunoSEQ multiplex PCR; TCRdb keeps only in-frame clonotypes and omits some of them. The sample lists about 39,000 clones, around nine tenths occurring once. Sequenced here: CD4+ or CD8+ T cells sorted from blood, sampled in a trial of the OX40 agonist ivuxolimab. These TCRs come from an adult with an advanced solid tumor such as melanoma, head and neck, liver or kidney cancer.

The rearrangement links TRBV18 to TRBJ1-5; no definite D call. V lost 3 bases and J lost 0, with 9 bases in between. The CDR3 is 15 residues long. Germline CDR1 reads KGHSH; CDR2 reads LQKENI. In DNA form, the CDR3 reads TGTGCCAGCTCACCGGAAGAGGATAGCAATCAGCCCCAGCATTTT. Translating it yields CASSPEEDSNQPQHF. The full variable domain, with the rest looked up from reference TRBV18 and TRBJ1-5, is NAGVMQNPRHLVRRRGQEARLRCSPMKGHSHVYWYRQLPEEGLKFMVYLQKENIIDESGMPKERFSAEFPKEGPSILRIQQVVRGDSAAYFCASSPEEDSNQPQHFGDGTRLSIL.

The V gene is TRBV6-4, the J gene TRBJ2-2; D ambiguous. CDR3 length: 14 residues. The V gene lost 0 bases and the J gene lost 8 bases, with 10 bases spanning the gap. Germline assignment: CDR1 MRHNA and CDR2 SNTAGT. CDR3 protein: CASSDSPDQGELFF. The CDR3 region has the DNA TGTGCCAGCAGTGACTCACCTGACCAGGGGGAGCTGTTTTTT.

In its sample, this clone was seen once. The J gene is TRBJ1-1, the V gene TRBV19; 8 bases line up with TRBD1. The CDR3 sequence is 13 residues long. The trim removed 5 bases at V and 4 bases at J, leaving 3 bases unmatched. The germline gives CDR1 LNHDA, CDR2 SQIVND (reference sequence). CDR3 in amino acids: CASSPTGVTEAFF. Here the CDR3 DNA reads TGTGCCAGTAGTCCGACAGGGGTCACTGAAGCTTTCTTT.

The chain uses TRBV4-3 and TRBJ2-2, with D tentatively TRBD1 (5 bases). Germline-derived CDR1 and CDR2 are LGHNA and YSLEER. V lost 1 base to trimming and J lost 3 bases, with 6 bases between them. The CDR3 runs 14 residues. CDR3 in DNA: TGCGCCAGCAGCCAAGGACAGTACACCGGGGAGCTGTTTTTT. The encoded protein is CASSQGQYTGELFF.

The chain links TRBV19 to TRBJ2-3; 9 nucleotides match TRBD1. After removal of 1 base from V and 4 bases from J, the junction contained 12 bases not matched to a gene. Looked up from germline, CDR1 is LNHDA and CDR2 is SQIVND (reference sequence). The CDR3 spans 18 residues. In DNA, the CDR3 is TGTGCCAGTAGTATAGGAAAAGAACGGGACAGGGACCCAGATACGCAGTATTTT. Protein: CASSIGKERDRDPDTQYF.

V usage is TRBV4-1 and J usage is TRBJ2-7; D not resolved. CDR3 length: 15 amino acids. Germline assignment: CDR1 MGHRA and CDR2 YSYEKL. Between the trimmed V and J ends, which lost 0 bases and 2 bases, there was a span of 11 bases. CDR3 DNA sequence: TGCGCCAGCAGCCAAGAGGAAGGCATTACCTACGAGCAGTACTTC. Residues: CASSQEEGITYEQYF.

The chain is built from TRBV6-1 and TRBJ1-2; 9 bases align to TRBD1. The CDR3 has 14 amino acids. Trimming at V came to 10 bases and at J to 5 bases, leaving 11 bases not matched to a gene. Germline CDR1 reads MNHNS; CDR2 reads SASEGT. The DNA of the CDR3 is TGTGCCACCGAGGTTCCGGGACAGGGATATGGCTACACCTTC. This encodes CATEVPGQGYGYTF.

This clone was counted only a few times. V is TRBV29-1 and J is TRBJ2-7, with a possible D match to TRBD2 (5 bases). Germline V gene data show CDR1 as SQVTM and CDR2 as ANQGSEA. The CDR3 sequence is 12 residues long. DNA for the CDR3: TGCAGTGCCCTCGGGGTCCTGGACGAGCAGTACTTC. Encoded protein: CSALGVLDEQYF.

This chain joins TRBV7-9 and TRBJ2-6; no clear D. The CDR3 is 17 residues long. The germline CDR1 and CDR2 sequences are SEHNR and FQNEAQ (reference sequence). The germline V and J ends were trimmed by 5 bases and 0 bases, with 14 bases remaining between them. This chain's CDR3 is CASSPRHVASGANVLTF. The CDR3 DNA follows: TGTGCCAGCAGCCCTAGACACGTTGCCTCTGGGGCCAACGTCCTGACTTTC. The full variable domain, its missing parts supplied by reference TRBV7-9 and TRBJ2-6, is DTGVSQNPRHKITKRGQNVTFRCDPISEHNRLYWYRQTLGQGPEFLTYFQNEAQLEKSRLLSDRFSAERPKGSFSTLEIQRTEQGDSAMYLCASSPRHVASGANVLTFGAGSRLTVL.

This chain uses TRBV2 with TRBJ1-2, with unresolved D. Germline-derived CDR1 and CDR2 are SNHLY and FYNNEI. The CDR3 has 15 residues. Between the trimmed V and J ends, which lost 10 bases and 4 bases, there was a span of 22 bases. The CDR3 here is CATRMDREGGYGYTF. Here the CDR3 DNA reads TGTGCCACAAGAATGGACCGGGAGGGCGGCTATGGCTACACCTTC.

The J gene is TRBJ2-3, the V gene TRBV4-3, with 8 bases matching TRBD2. Unmatched junction bases numbered 11, after V lost 0 bases and J lost 3 bases. From germline, CDR1 is LGHNA and CDR2 YSLEER. This CDR3 is built from 18 residues. The CDR3 DNA sequence: TGCGCCAGCAGCCAAGAATCGGGAACTAGCGGCCTTACAGATACGCAGTATTTT. Translated, it gives CASSQESGTSGLTDTQYF.

The rearrangement uses TRBV6-5 and TRBJ2-3, with 8 bases aligning to TRBD2. This CDR3 is built from 15 residues. The junction had 6 bases not matched to a gene; V was cut back by 2 bases and J by 5 bases. CDR1 and CDR2 (germline): MNHEY, SVGAGI. DNA of the CDR3: TGTGCCAGCAGTTACGGCGGGAGGACCCTAGATACGCAGTATTTT. It is translated as CASSYGGRTLDTQYF.

The chain combines TRBV7-6 with TRBJ1-5; tentative D call: TRBD1 (6 bases). V lost 1 base and J lost 9, with 19 bases in between. From germline, CDR1 is SGHVS and CDR2 FNYEAQ. CDR3 length: 16 amino acids. CDR3 residues: CASSLGVAGDPLPQHF. The CDR3 region has the DNA TGTGCCAGCAGCTTAGGGGTGGCAGGGGACCCCCTGCCCCAGCATTTT. Full variable domain (remainder filled in from reference TRBV7-6 and TRBJ1-5): GAGVSQSPRYKVTKRGQDVALRCDPISGHVSLYWYRQALGQGPEFLTYFNYEAQQDKSGLPNDRFSAERPEGSISTLTIQRTEQRDSAMYRCASSLGVAGDPLPQHFGDGTRLSIL.

The chain combines TRBV5-1 with TRBJ2-1; D is perhaps TRBD1 (6 bases). Germline-derived CDR1 and CDR2 are SGHRS and YFSETQ. The CDR3 spans 14 residues. Between the trimmed V and J ends, which lost 4 bases and 4 bases, there was a span of 12 bases. The CDR3 spells CASSGDRSYNEQFF. In DNA, the CDR3 is TGCGCCAGCAGCGGAGACAGGAGTTACAATGAGCAGTTCTTC.

The chain recombines TRBV19 with TRBJ1-2; no clear D gene. This CDR3 has 12 residues. Trimming shortened V by 5 bases and J by 8 bases, and 12 bases separated the two germline ends. Germline V gives CDR1 LNHDA, CDR2 SQIVND (reference sequence). The CDR3 DNA is TGTGCCAGTAGTTTGGACCCTTGGGGCTACACCTTC. Translating gives CASSLDPWGYTF.

This chain uses TRBV30 with TRBJ2-7; D is unclear. CDR1 and CDR2 (germline): GTSNPN, SVGIG (reference sequence). V lost 0 bases to trimming and J lost 6 bases, with 12 bases between them. This CDR3 region has 13 residues. In nucleotides, the CDR3 is TGTGCCTGGAGTGTTGTGTGGAGCGCCGAGCAGTACTTC. Translated: CAWSVVWSAEQYF.

This clone appeared a few times. This rearrangement joins TRBV5-4 to TRBJ1-2, with TRBD1 as a possible D gene (5 bases). The CDR3 runs 16 residues. Germline-derived CDR1 and CDR2 are SGHNT and YYREEE (reference sequence). The germline V and J ends were trimmed by 0 bases and 0 bases, with 12 bases remaining between them. CDR3 coding DNA: TGTGCCAGCAGCTTGGCGGGGCAGGGCCCTAACTATGGCTACACCTTC. Translating gives CASSLAGQGPNYGYTF.

The chain combines TRBV27 with TRBJ1-6; D not resolved. CDR3 length: 12 amino acids. Germline CDR1 reads MNHEY; CDR2 reads SMNVEV (reference sequence). V was pared by 6 bases and J by 6 bases, with 6 bases between. CDR3 nucleotides: TGTGCCAGCAGGGTTGGTAATTCACCCCTCCACTTT. Its protein is CASRVGNSPLHF.

The chain couples TRBV7-8 to TRBJ2-7, with 9 bases lining up with TRBD1. In germline, CDR1 is SGHVS, CDR2 FQNEAQ. The V segment lost 5 bases and the J segment 5 bases; nucleotides outside the gene matches: 7. The CDR3 loop spans 14 amino acids. The CDR3, as DNA: TGTGCCAGCAGCATCCGGGACAGGGTCAACGAGCAGTACTTC. Translated: CASSIRDRVNEQYF.

The chain carries TRBV9 and TRBJ2-7; 13 bases line up with TRBD2. Trimming removed 0 bases from V and 3 bases from J; junction bases left unmatched: 3. This CDR3 spans 16 amino acids. The germline V gene has CDR1 SGDLS and CDR2 YYNGEE. The CDR3 DNA reads TGTGCCAGCAGCGTAGGGGGGACTAGCGGGATCTACGAGCAGTACTTC. As protein: CASSVGGTSGIYEQYF. The full variable domain, rest sourced from reference TRBV9 and TRBJ2-7, is DSGVTQTPKHLITATGQRVTLRCSPRSGDLSVYWYQQSLDQGLQFLIQYYNGEERAKGNILERFSAQQFPDLHSELNLSSLELGDSALYFCASSVGGTSGIYEQYFGPGTRLTVT.

This rearrangement joins TRBV5-1 to TRBJ2-7, with D possibly being TRBD2 (6 bases). CDR3 length: 13 amino acids. V was trimmed by 7 bases and J by 3 bases, leaving 14 bases between them. The germline V gene encodes CDR1 SGHRS and CDR2 YFSETQ. This chain's CDR3 is CASQVSSGYEQYF. In DNA form, the CDR3 reads TGCGCCAGCCAAGTGAGTAGCGGCTACGAGCAGTACTTC.

The rearrangement uses TRBV27 and TRBJ2-2; TRBD1 matches at 7 bases. Germline CDR1 MNHEY, CDR2 SMNVEV (reference sequence). V lost 6 bases and J lost 5; bases outside the gene matches: 0. The CDR3 spans 12 residues. The CDR3 coding sequence is TGTGCCAGCAGCAGGGGGACCGGGGAGCTGTTTTTT. As protein: CASSRGTGELFF.

The V and J genes are TRBV29-1 and TRBJ2-1, with unresolved D. CDR1 and CDR2 (germline): SQVTM, ANQGSEA. The CDR3 loop spans 13 amino acids. Trimming took off 4 bases at V and 5 bases at J, with 12 bases between the two ends. The CDR3 bases are TGCAGCGTTGGGGCCGGCGGAAACAATGAGCAGTTCTTC. Residues: CSVGAGGNNEQFF.

The genes are TRBV28 and TRBJ1-3; D remains ambiguous. CDR1 is MDHEN, CDR2 SYDVKM, per germline. The CDR3 is made up of 15 amino acids. V gave up 6 bases and J gave up 0 bases, with 12 bases separating them. In nucleotides, the CDR3 is TGTGCCAGCAGATTAAGCGTCATCTCTGGAAACACCATATATTTT. It encodes CASRLSVISGNTIYF.

This clone was found once. The chain couples TRBV9 to TRBJ2-5; the D is unclear. The V gene lost 0 bases and the J gene lost 0 bases, with 12 bases spanning the gap. Germline values: CDR1 SGDLS, CDR2 YYNGEE. The CDR3 length is 16 residues. CDR3 protein: CASSVGELSYQETQYF. CDR3 DNA: TGTGCCAGCAGCGTAGGAGAACTGTCGTACCAAGAGACCCAGTACTTC.

This clone was detected only a few times. Written as DNA, the CDR3 is TGTGCCTGGGACCCGGCCGGGGAGCTGTTTTTT. Translation gives CAWDPAGELFF. This rearrangement joins TRBV30 to TRBJ2-2; D is uncertain. The CDR3 length is 11 residues. V was trimmed by 5 bases and J by 6 bases, leaving 7 bases between them. Germline-derived CDR1 and CDR2 are GTSNPN and SVGIG (reference sequence).

The V gene is TRBV7-3, the J gene TRBJ2-1, with a possible D match to TRBD2 (5 bases). Germline CDR1 is SGHTA and CDR2 is FQGTGA. The CDR3 totals 17 residues. V gave up 2 bases and J gave up 0 bases, with 14 bases separating them. The CDR3 loop reads CASSLGVRGSSYNEQFF. CDR3 DNA sequence: TGTGCCAGCAGCTTAGGTGTCAGAGGGAGCTCCTACAATGAGCAGTTCTTC.

The chain is built from TRBV5-1 and TRBJ2-1; D is perhaps TRBD2 (5 bases). CDR3 length: 16 residues. In germline, CDR1 is SGHRS, CDR2 YFSETQ. Trimming left V 1 base short and J 1 base short, with 12 bases between. The CDR3 sequence: CASSLILGLSYNEQFF. Here the CDR3 DNA reads TGCGCCAGCAGCTTGATACTAGGGCTTTCCTACAATGAGCAGTTCTTC.

V and J are TRBV5-1 and TRBJ2-7; TRBD1 is a possible D gene (6 bases). The V end was cut by 4 bases, the J end by 7 bases, with 21 bases between. This CDR3 contains 15 residues. From germline, CDR1 is SGHRS and CDR2 YFSETQ. The CDR3 loop is CASSPTKLAGDEQYF. The DNA for the CDR3 is TGCGCCAGCAGCCCCACAAAGCTGGCAGGGGATGAGCAGTACTTC.